Below are 31 T cell receptor beta chains sequenced from a single sample in a study of T cell responses to AZD1222 COVID-19 vaccine. Clones were read by immunoSEQ multiplex PCR, and TCRdb kept only the in-frame ones, dropping some. The repertoire has 120,000 or so clones, 84% of them found once; the top ten carry about 29%. The source material was peripheral blood, sampled 28 days after the second AZD1222 dose. These receptors originate from an adult who received the AZD1222 COVID-19 vaccine.

The chain recombines TRBV5-4 with TRBJ1-1; D is possibly TRBD1 (6 bases). The CDR3 runs to 15 residues. Germline values: CDR1 SGHNT, CDR2 YYREEE (reference sequence). The germline V and J ends were trimmed by 3 bases and 1 base, with 13 bases remaining between them. The CDR3 coding sequence is TGTGCCAGCAGCTCCTACAGGGCCGCGAACACTGAAGCTTTCTTT. Protein: CASSSYRAANTEAFF.

The genes are TRBV11-2 and TRBJ1-1; maybe TRBD1 (6 bases). The CDR3 runs to 15 residues. Germline assignment: CDR1 SGHAT and CDR2 FQNNGV. The V and J ends lost 3 bases and 4 bases respectively, with 15 bases between them. The CDR3 reads CASSFGPGGGTEAFF. As DNA, the CDR3 is TGTGCCAGCAGCTTCGGCCCGGGGGGCGGCACTGAAGCTTTCTTT.

The rearrangement joins TRBV5-1 to TRBJ2-3; D is ambiguous. Trimming removed 2 bases at V and 1 base at J, with 5 bases between. The germline V gene encodes CDR1 SGHRS and CDR2 YFSETQ. The length of the CDR3 is 13 residues. CDR3 region: CASSLSGTDTQYF. The CDR3 nucleotides read TGCGCCAGCAGCTTATCGGGCACAGATACGCAGTATTTT.

The chain combines TRBV2 with TRBJ2-2; D is possibly TRBD2 (7 bases). V dropped 7 bases and J dropped 2 bases, with 17 bases sitting between them. CDR1 and CDR2 (germline): SNHLY, FYNNEI. This CDR3 is 16 amino acids long. CDR3 residues: CASNVDRGANTGELFF. CDR3 in DNA: TGTGCCAGCAACGTTGACCGGGGGGCCAACACCGGGGAGCTGTTTTTT.

The J gene is TRBJ1-1, the V gene TRBV4-1; 10 bases are shared with TRBD1. This CDR3 spans 18 amino acids. Germline CDR1 is MGHRA and CDR2 is YSYEKL. V gave up 4 bases and J gave up 5 bases; unmatched junction bases: 16. The DNA for the CDR3 is TGCGCCAGCAGCCGAACCCCCGGACAGGGGGGGGGAGAAACTGAAGCTTTCTTT. Protein product: CASSRTPGQGGGETEAFF.

The rearrangement links TRBV10-3 to TRBJ2-2; the match to TRBD2 covers 14 bases. The germline gives CDR1 ENHRY, CDR2 SYGVKD. The CDR3 is 15 amino acids. With V trimmed by 10 bases and J by 4 bases, 5 bases remained unmatched. CDR3 bases: TGTGCCACGACTAGCGGGGGGGCGGTCACCGGGGAGCTGTTTTTT. This translates into CATTSGGAVTGELFF.

In this sample, this clone turned up many times. The chain is built from TRBV27 and TRBJ2-1; 9 bases fit TRBD2. CDR3 length: 14 residues. CDR1 and CDR2 from the germline V gene are MNHEY and SMNVEV (reference sequence). The junction had 8 bases not matched to a gene; V was cut back by 5 bases and J by 9 bases. The CDR3 region is CASSVHSTSGEQFF. The CDR3 DNA sequence: TGTGCCAGCAGTGTCCACTCGACTAGCGGTGAGCAGTTCTTC.

This sequence joins TRBV29-1 and TRBJ1-2, with D possibly being TRBD1 (5 bases). V lost 0 bases, J lost 5 bases, and 10 bases lay in between. The CDR3 has 13 residues. CDR1 and CDR2 (germline): SQVTM, ANQGSEA. The CDR3 nucleotides read TGCAGCGTTGAAGATCCAGGGTTTTATGGCTACACCTTC. Protein: CSVEDPGFYGYTF.

This rearrangement joins TRBV6-6 to TRBJ2-1; 9 positions match TRBD1. Looked up from germline, CDR1 is MNHNY and CDR2 is SVGAGI (reference sequence). CDR3 size: 15 residues. After removal of 5 bases from V and 5 bases from J, the junction contained 7 bases not matched to a gene. The CDR3 spells CASSHLGTGNNEQFF. The CDR3 DNA reads TGTGCCAGCAGTCACCTCGGGACAGGGAACAATGAGCAGTTCTTC.

The chain links TRBV27 to TRBJ2-7; D is unresolved. Germline assignment: CDR1 MNHEY and CDR2 SMNVEV (reference sequence). This CDR3 comprises 15 residues. Trimming cost V 7 bases and J 1 base, with 17 bases left between them. DNA for the CDR3: TGTGCCAGCACCCCAGGTGGGTCCTTATCCTACGAGCAGTACTTC. Protein sequence: CASTPGGSLSYEQYF.

There are a few counts of this clone. The gene calls are TRBV27 and TRBJ1-2; D remains ambiguous. CDR3 length: 11 amino acids. V dropped 8 bases and J dropped 8 bases, with 12 bases sitting between them. CDR1 and CDR2 (germline): MNHEY, SMNVEV (reference sequence). The CDR3 region is CASFGGWGYTF. The CDR3 DNA reads as TGTGCCAGCTTCGGTGGGTGGGGCTACACCTTC.

This clone was counted once. This chain uses TRBV3-1 (or the pseudogene TRBV3-2) with TRBJ2-7, with D uncertain. Germline V gives CDR1 LGHDT, CDR2 YNNKEL (reference sequence). The CDR3 loop spans 13 amino acids. Trimming removed 4 bases at V and 9 bases at J, with 16 bases between. The CDR3 is CASSPGPPVGQYF. CDR3 bases: TGTGCCAGCAGCCCTGGGCCCCCAGTGGGGCAGTACTTC.

The CDR3 loop reads CASSLIGVSGNTIYF. CDR3 DNA: TGCGCCAGCAGCTTGATAGGGGTCTCTGGAAACACCATATATTTT. The J gene is TRBJ1-3, the V gene TRBV5-1; D is perhaps TRBD1 (5 bases). The CDR3 totals 15 residues. Germline-derived CDR1 and CDR2 are SGHRS and YFSETQ. Deletions cut 1 base from V and 0 bases from J, with 8 bases between.

V is TRBV18 and J is TRBJ1-6; D gene ambiguous. With 6 bases removed from V and 9 bases from J, the gap between germline ends came to 12 bases. The CDR3 totals 13 residues. Germline assignment: CDR1 KGHSH and CDR2 LQKENI. The CDR3 sequence is CASSQSAGSPLHF. CDR3 DNA sequence: TGTGCCAGCTCGCAGTCCGCGGGTTCACCCCTCCACTTT.

The chain couples TRBV12-3 or TRBV12-4 to TRBJ1-2; tentative D call: TRBD1 (5 bases). The length of the CDR3 is 13 residues. Trimming took off 5 bases at V and 2 bases at J, with 9 bases between the two ends. This chain's CDR3 is CASSEQENYGYTF. The DNA for the CDR3 is TGTGCCAGCAGTGAACAGGAGAACTATGGCTACACCTTC.

The chain uses TRBV28 and TRBJ2-5; D may correspond to TRBD1 or TRBD2 (5 bases each). Trimming pared 5 bases from V and 10 bases from J, leaving 26 bases between. The CDR3 runs to 16 residues. Germline CDR1 reads MDHEN; CDR2 reads SYDVKM. For the CDR3, the DNA is TGTGCCAGCAGTACACTCTTGGGGGACCCTAATGGGGACCAGTACTTC. Its translation: CASSTLLGDPNGDQYF.

The chain combines TRBV28 with TRBJ2-1, with TRBD1 identical over 11 bases. The CDR3 totals 16 residues. Germline V gives CDR1 MDHEN, CDR2 SYDVKM. After removal of 6 bases from V and 6 bases from J, the junction contained 10 bases not matched to a gene. The CDR3, as DNA: TGTGCCAGCAGAGGGGATCGGGGACAGGGGGGCAATGAGCAGTTCTTC. It specifies CASRGDRGQGGNEQFF.

V usage is TRBV6-5 and J usage is TRBJ1-5; no reliable D call. The CDR3 spans 14 residues. Trimming took 6 bases from V and 1 from J, leaving 10 bases between them. In germline, CDR1 is MNHEY, CDR2 SVGAGI. The CDR3 is CASSRGYSNQPQHF. CDR3 bases: TGTGCCAGCAGCCGTGGGTACAGCAATCAGCCCCAGCATTTT.

This clone was detected only a few times. This sequence joins TRBV10-1 and TRBJ2-7; TRBD1 agrees at 10 bases. V gave up 6 bases and J gave up 7 bases; unmatched junction bases: 12. The CDR3 length is 15 residues. Germline CDR1 is WNHNN and CDR2 is SYGVQD (reference sequence). CDR3 region: CASSLLGTGDQEQYF. DNA of the CDR3: TGCGCCAGCAGCCTATTGGGGACAGGGGATCAGGAGCAGTACTTC.

DNA for the CDR3: TGTGCCAGCAGCGTAGGTACAATCTCTGGAAACACCATATATTTT. Its translation: CASSVGTISGNTIYF. The chain is built from TRBV9 and TRBJ1-3; D not certain. Germline values: CDR1 SGDLS, CDR2 YYNGEE. The CDR3 consists of 15 residues. Between the trimmed V and J ends, which lost 0 bases and 0 bases, there was a span of 7 bases.

This rearrangement joins TRBV7-9 to TRBJ1-3, with TRBD1 matching over 9 bases. The germline V gene encodes CDR1 SEHNR and CDR2 FQNEAQ (reference sequence). CDR3 length: 18 amino acids. V shed 5 bases and J 5 bases; nucleotides not matched to a gene: 16. The CDR3 reads CASSLRGDRDFPRNTIYF. In nucleotides, the CDR3 is TGTGCCAGCAGCCTAAGGGGGGACAGGGACTTCCCCCGAAACACCATATATTTT.

The V gene is TRBV7-9, the J gene TRBJ2-5; D uncertain. The CDR3 sequence is 15 residues long. Trimming took 6 bases from V and 2 from J, leaving 16 bases between them. Germline values: CDR1 SEHNR, CDR2 FQNEAQ (reference sequence). CDR3 in amino acids: CASSITTPLQETQYF. The CDR3, as DNA: TGTGCCAGCAGTATAACCACACCGCTACAAGAGACCCAGTACTTC. Full variable domain (rest looked up from reference TRBV7-9 and TRBJ2-5): DTGVSQNPRHKITKRGQNVTFRCDPISEHNRLYWYRQTLGQGPEFLTYFQNEAQLEKSRLLSDRFSAERPKGSFSTLEIQRTEQGDSAMYLCASSITTPLQETQYFGPGTRLLVL.

The chain couples TRBV28 to TRBJ1-2; D gene uncertain. Deletions cut 6 bases from V and 5 bases from J, with 16 bases between. CDR1 is MDHEN, CDR2 SYDVKM, per germline. The CDR3 covers 14 residues. DNA for the CDR3: TGTGCCAGCAGCGCACGGTGGCGGGCTTATGGCTACACCTTC. Its protein is CASSARWRAYGYTF.

The chain uses TRBV5-6 and TRBJ2-7; 11 bases fit TRBD1. V shed 4 bases, J shed 3 bases, and the junction held 6 bases outside the gene matches. The CDR3 totals 15 residues. In germline, CDR1 is SGHDT, CDR2 YYEEEE. The CDR3 sequence is CASSLDRGLDYEQYF. In nucleotides, the CDR3 is TGTGCCAGCAGCCTGGACAGGGGGCTGGACTACGAGCAGTACTTC.

CDR3 amino acids: CASQTGGFEAFF. CDR3 DNA: TGTGCCAGCCAGACAGGAGGTTTTGAAGCTTTCTTT. V and J are TRBV28 and TRBJ1-1; maybe TRBD1 (6 bases). The germline gives CDR1 MDHEN, CDR2 SYDVKM. The V end lost 8 bases, the J end lost 7 bases, and 14 bases lay between the germline ends. This CDR3 is 12 amino acids long.

The chain recombines TRBV6-1 with TRBJ1-2, with TRBD1 identical over 11 bases. Trimming at V came to 3 bases and at J to 4 bases, leaving 4 bases not matched to a gene. This CDR3 has 15 residues. Germline lookup yields CDR1 MNHNS and CDR2 SASEGT. CDR3 sequence reads: CASSDGQGARYGYTF. Written as DNA, the CDR3 is TGTGCCAGCAGTGACGGACAGGGGGCTCGCTATGGCTACACCTTC.

The chain uses TRBV5-1 and TRBJ2-1, with 7 nucleotides matching TRBD2. The V segment lost 4 bases and the J segment 7 bases; nucleotides outside the gene matches: 8. CDR1 and CDR2 from the germline V gene are SGHRS and YFSETQ. This CDR3 region has 14 residues. CDR3 sequence reads: CASSVKVGGNEQFF. The CDR3 coding sequence is TGCGCCAGCAGCGTAAAGGTGGGAGGGAATGAGCAGTTCTTC.

This clone was seen only a few times. The chain has TRBV10-3 and TRBJ1-2, with 10 positions matching TRBD1. CDR1 and CDR2 from the germline V gene are ENHRY and SYGVKD. CDR3 length: 17 residues. J lost 1 base, V lost 3 bases, and 8 bases had no gene match. CDR3 sequence: CAISDPTWDRGNYGYTF. The CDR3 DNA reads as TGTGCCATCAGTGACCCGACTTGGGACAGGGGTAACTATGGCTACACCTTC.

In this sample, this clone turned up a few times. The chain combines TRBV7-3 with TRBJ2-1; D is ambiguous. Germline CDR1 and CDR2: SGHTA and FQGTGA. V lost 4 bases to trimming and J lost 3 bases, with 13 bases between them. The CDR3 runs 15 residues. CDR3 amino acids: CASSSDAPSYNEQFF. CDR3 in DNA: TGTGCCAGCAGCTCCGACGCACCAAGCTACAATGAGCAGTTCTTC. Supplemented by reference TRBV7-3 and TRBJ2-1, the full variable domain reads GAGVSQTPSNKVTEKGKYVELRCDPISGHTALYWYRQSLGQGPEFLIYFQGTGAADDSGLPNDRFFAVRPEGSVSTLKIQRTERGDSAVYLCASSSDAPSYNEQFFGPGTRLTVL.

The V call is TRBV13, the J call TRBJ1-1; tentative D call: TRBD1 (5 bases). With 3 bases removed from V and 0 bases from J, the gap between germline ends came to 17 bases. The CDR3 contains 17 residues. Germline CDR1 is PRHDT and CDR2 is FYEKMQ (reference sequence). The CDR3 sequence: CASSFVDRTIMNTEAFF. In DNA, the CDR3 is TGTGCCAGCAGCTTCGTCGACAGAACCATCATGAACACTGAAGCTTTCTTT. Full variable domain (remainder filled in from reference TRBV13 and TRBJ1-1): AAGVIQSPRHLIKEKRETATLKCYPIPRHDTVYWYQQGPGQDPQFLISFYEKMQSDKGSIPDRFSAQQFSDYHSELNMSSLELGDSALYFCASSFVDRTIMNTEAFFGQGTRLTVV.

The chain couples TRBV15 to TRBJ1-5; 7 nucleotides agree with TRBD1. Germline CDR1 is LNHNV and CDR2 is YYDKDF (reference sequence). The trim removed 5 bases at V and 2 bases at J, leaving 3 bases unmatched. The CDR3 is 14 amino acids. DNA of the CDR3: TGTGCCACCAGCCCAGACAGGGGCAATCAGCCCCAGCATTTT. This gives the protein CATSPDRGNQPQHF.